These 22 T cell receptor beta chains originate from one sample sequenced in a study of T cells in Graves' hyperthyroidism and ophthalmopathy. Authors of the study amplified TCR beta CDR3 regions from RNA transcripts. The TCR CDR3 first-round RT-PCR relied on the HTBI primer set. TCRdb used MiXCR to reprocess the multiplex PCR reads, holding one entry per CDR3 protein. There are 500,000 to 600,000 distinct CDR3 sequences in the sample; around 17% occur only once, and 18% lies in the top ten. The sample was blood. The receptors were gathered from a woman aged 18-29 years with Graves' hyperthyroidism.

A few counts support this clonotype. The chain uses TRBV15 and TRBJ2-7, with D perhaps matching TRBD1 (6 bases). CDR1 and CDR2 from the germline V gene are LNHNV and YYDKDF (reference sequence). Trimming stripped 0 bases from V and 3 bases from J, with 12 bases between. There are 15 residues in the CDR3. The CDR3 region is CATSREVGGIYEQYF. The CDR3 DNA sequence: TGTGCCACCAGCAGAGAAGTAGGGGGAATCTACGAGCAGTACTTC.

The rearrangement uses TRBV19 and TRBJ1-1; no definite D call. Germline CDR1 and CDR2: LNHDA and SQIVND (reference sequence). The CDR3 is made up of 14 amino acids. Trimming pared 3 bases from V and 2 bases from J, leaving 10 bases between. The CDR3 loop is CASSIGSSNTEAFF. In DNA form, the CDR3 reads TGTGCCAGTAGTATCGGCAGTTCTAACACTGAAGCTTTCTTT.

This clonotype was seen repeatedly, ten times or more. The genes are TRBV7-3 and TRBJ1-1; 8 bases map to TRBD1. Trimming cost V 3 bases and J 1 base; bases outside gene matches: 1. This CDR3 is 14 amino acids long. Germline V gives CDR1 SGHTA, CDR2 FQGTGA. The CDR3 loop reads CASSFGQGNTEAFF. CDR3 DNA: TGTGCCAGCAGCTTCGGACAGGGGAACACTGAAGCTTTCTTT.

The sample holds a few counts of this clonotype. The chain links TRBV7-9 to TRBJ1-1; possibly TRBD1 for D (6 bases). Germline CDR1 and CDR2: SEHNR and FQNEAQ (reference sequence). The CDR3 is 14 residues long. The V gene lost 7 bases and the J gene lost 6 bases, with 18 bases spanning the gap. The CDR3 is CASTELQGRSEAFF. CDR3 DNA sequence: TGTGCCAGCACCGAATTACAGGGACGCTCTGAAGCTTTCTTT. Combining the CDR3 with reference TRBV7-9 and TRBJ1-1 gives the whole variable domain DTGVSQNPRHKITKRGQNVTFRCDPISEHNRLYWYRQTLGQGPEFLTYFQNEAQLEKSRLLSDRFSAERPKGSFSTLEIQRTEQGDSAMYLCASTELQGRSEAFFGQGTRLTVV.

This clonotype was counted ten times or more. This chain joins TRBV20-1 and TRBJ2-7; D perhaps matches TRBD2 (6 bases). The CDR3 loop spans 12 amino acids. Germline lookup yields CDR1 DFQATT and CDR2 SNEGSKA (reference sequence). V was pared by 0 bases and J by 4 bases, with 7 bases between. CDR3 sequence: CSARDREYEQYF. The CDR3 DNA reads as TGCAGTGCTAGAGATCGGGAGTACGAGCAGTACTTC.

This clonotype was counted a few times. The chain uses TRBV19 and TRBJ2-6; the match to TRBD1 covers 7 bases. V lost 5 bases to trimming and J lost 4 bases; unmatched junction nucleotides: 8. The CDR3 is 16 residues long. From germline, CDR1 is LNHDA and CDR2 SQIVND (reference sequence). CDR3 sequence (DNA): TGTGCCAGTAGTGTTCGACAGGGCACAGGGGCCAACGTCCTGACTTTC. Protein sequence: CASSVRQGTGANVLTF.

This clonotype was counted a few times. This chain joins TRBV20-1 and TRBJ2-1; maybe TRBD2 (6 bases). Germline values: CDR1 DFQATT, CDR2 SNEGSKA (reference sequence). The CDR3 consists of 14 residues. Trimming took 6 bases from V and 7 from J, leaving 19 bases between them. The CDR3 loop reads CSAPQRTGENEQFF. The CDR3 DNA reads TGCAGTGCCCCACAGCGGACGGGGGAGAATGAGCAGTTCTTC.

This clonotype was seen a handful of times. For the CDR3, the DNA is TGTGCCAGCTCGTCGGGGATCGAGCAGTACTTC. This codes for CASSSGIEQYF. The chain has TRBV27 and TRBJ2-7, with D possibly being TRBD2 (5 bases). CDR3 length: 11 amino acids. Deletions cut 8 bases from V and 6 bases from J, with 11 bases between. The germline V gene encodes CDR1 MNHEY and CDR2 SMNVEV (reference sequence).

This clonotype was seen many times. The CDR3 DNA follows: TGCGCCAGCAGCCAGGGAGCGGCGTCCGAGCAGTACTTC. It codes for CASSQGAASEQYF. The chain has TRBV5-1 and TRBJ2-7; possibly TRBD1 or TRBD2 for D (5 bases each). Looked up from germline, CDR1 is SGHRS and CDR2 is YFSETQ. V shed 4 bases and J shed 6 bases, with 14 bases lying between them. The CDR3 covers 13 residues.

This clonotype occurred a few times. The V gene is TRBV27, the J gene TRBJ2-1; perhaps TRBD2 as D (5 bases). In germline, CDR1 is MNHEY, CDR2 SMNVEV (reference sequence). Trimming removed 3 bases at V and 4 bases at J, with 16 bases between. This CDR3 is 16 amino acids long. The CDR3 here is CASSLLEETRYNEQFF. CDR3 DNA: TGTGCCAGCAGTTTGCTGGAGGAGACGAGGTACAATGAGCAGTTCTTC.

At least ten counts were recorded for this clonotype. V is TRBV11-3 and J is TRBJ2-5, with D possibly being TRBD1 (5 bases). The germline CDR1 and CDR2 sequences are SGHNT and YENEEA. The CDR3 totals 15 residues. The ends were cut back, 4 bases at V and 4 bases at J, with 16 bases in the middle. CDR3 sequence: CASSSFDSLSETQYF. Here the CDR3 DNA reads TGTGCCAGCAGCTCCTTCGACAGTCTCTCAGAGACCCAGTACTTC.

Many counts were recorded for this clonotype. The rearrangement links TRBV20-1 to TRBJ2-7, with TRBD1 as a possible D gene (6 bases). The length of the CDR3 is 12 residues. V lost 3 bases and J 0 bases, leaving 6 bases between the germline ends. The germline gives CDR1 DFQATT, CDR2 SNEGSKA (reference sequence). The CDR3 protein is CSASRGSYEQYF. The CDR3 coding sequence is TGCAGTGCTAGCAGGGGCTCCTACGAGCAGTACTTC.

The chain combines TRBV9 with TRBJ2-5, with TRBD2 as a possible D gene (6 bases). The CDR3 is 15 residues long. Looked up from germline, CDR1 is SGDLS and CDR2 is YYNGEE. V lost 0 bases, J lost 4 bases, and 13 bases lay in between. CDR3: CASSVGSRGGETQYF. The CDR3, as DNA: TGTGCCAGCAGCGTAGGTTCGAGGGGAGGAGAGACCCAGTACTTC.

This clonotype was seen a few times. The V call is TRBV2, the J call TRBJ2-1, with D maybe TRBD1 (5 bases). Germline V lookup: CDR1 SNHLY, CDR2 FYNNEI. There are 15 residues in the CDR3. V was cut by 6 bases and J by 6 bases, with 18 bases left in between. CDR3: CASRIGAGLGNEQFF. In DNA, the CDR3 is TGTGCCAGCAGGATAGGGGCAGGGTTAGGCAATGAGCAGTTCTTC.

This clonotype has only a few counts. The rearrangement uses TRBV14 and TRBJ2-1; the D is unclear. In germline, CDR1 is SGHDN, CDR2 FVKESK. V lost 0 bases to trimming and J lost 6 bases, with 6 bases between them. The CDR3 totals 13 residues. In DNA form, the CDR3 reads TGTGCCAGCAGCCAAGAAATGGTCAATGAGCAGTTCTTC. It translates to CASSQEMVNEQFF.

Ten or more counts support this clonotype. The chain combines TRBV29-1 with TRBJ2-5; the match to TRBD2 covers 10 bases. Losses at the gene ends were 3 bases for V and 4 bases for J; bases not matched to a gene: 11. Germline CDR1 reads SQVTM; CDR2 reads ANQGSEA. The CDR3 loop spans 16 amino acids. Here the CDR3 reads CSVDGLAGVWGETQYF. The DNA of the CDR3 is TGCAGCGTTGATGGCCTAGCGGGGGTTTGGGGAGAGACCCAGTACTTC.

The rearrangement joins TRBV20-1 to TRBJ1-5; 10 bases agree with TRBD1. The trim removed 3 bases at V and 8 bases at J, leaving 7 bases unmatched. The CDR3 has 14 amino acids. CDR1 and CDR2 from the germline V gene are DFQATT and SNEGSKA (reference sequence). The CDR3 DNA follows: TGCAGTGCTAGTTTGGGGACAGGGGCGAAGCCCCAGCATTTT. Its protein product is CSASLGTGAKPQHF.

V and J are TRBV19 and TRBJ2-6; 7 positions agree with TRBD1. V lost 6 bases, J lost 0 bases, and 8 bases stayed unmatched. The length of the CDR3 is 17 residues. Per the germline V gene, CDR1 is LNHDA and CDR2 is SQIVND (reference sequence). The CDR3 coding sequence is TGTGCCAGTAGCATGACAGGGCTTAGCTCTGGGGCCAACGTCCTGACTTTC. The encoded protein is CASSMTGLSSGANVLTF.

This clonotype was seen a handful of times. The V gene is TRBV10-3, the J gene TRBJ2-7, with D possibly TRBD2 on 6 matching bases. The CDR3 is made up of 13 amino acids. Germline loops: CDR1 ENHRY, CDR2 SYGVKD. V was clipped by 6 bases and J by 3 bases, with 12 bases between them. The CDR3 nucleotides read TGTGCCATCAGCAGGCCAGCGGGCTACGAGCAGTACTTC. The encoded protein is CAISRPAGYEQYF.

CDR3 DNA: TGTGCCAGCAGCCAAGACTACCCCCCAGATACGCAGTATTTT. Its translation is CASSQDYPPDTQYF. J is TRBJ2-3 and V is TRBV3-1, with D hard to call. Trimming pared 0 bases from V and 4 bases from J, leaving 8 bases between. The CDR3 runs to 14 residues. CDR1 is LGHDT and CDR2 is YNNKEL in the germline V gene (reference sequence).

This chain joins TRBV19 and TRBJ2-3, with TRBD2 as a possible D gene (5 bases). The germline V gene encodes CDR1 LNHDA and CDR2 SQIVND (reference sequence). The ends were cut back, 4 bases at V and 2 bases at J, with 10 bases in the middle. This CDR3 region has 14 residues. In DNA, the CDR3 is TGTGCCAGTAGTACTTACGGGAACACAGATACGCAGTATTTT. It codes for CASSTYGNTDTQYF.

This clonotype showed up just a few times. The J gene is TRBJ1-1, the V gene TRBV4-2; D is unclear. Germline V CDR1 and CDR2: LGHNA, YNFKEQ. V gave up 0 bases and J gave up 6 bases, with 8 bases separating them. The CDR3 has 13 residues. CDR3 DNA: TGTGCCAGCAGCCAAGATATGTGGTCTGAAGCTTTCTTT. Its protein is CASSQDMWSEAFF.